What follows is one T cell receptor beta chain and its context. Its binding antigen is unknown. No much larger clonotype is one base removed from it; base qualities were not supplied. The data stem from a study of identical twins (dated by TCRdb to 2015 to 2016). In the study overall: The study deep-sequenced TCR alpha and beta repertoires from monozygotic twins, unrelated adults of various ages and cord blood to test whether fetal clonotypes persist. To rule out contamination, the twin experiments were replicated at different times with different library preparation protocols.

Only healthy Caucasian donors were included. Three pairs of female monozygotic twins, all aged about 18 to 30 years, made up the twin cohort. Peripheral blood mononuclear cells were used as the source from which RNA for TCR libraries was isolated. Paper-wide results and their limitations: Because the same donors could not be followed over many years, the conclusions depended on cross-sectional statistical analysis. Compared with coincidental sharing between unrelated individuals, out-of-frame TCR alpha sequences shared between twins had an excess of sequences with low generation probability. A weaker excess of twin sharing was found in beta out-of-frame sequences because the signal-to-noise ratio was lowered by fewer shared sequences. Recombination models systematically underestimated out-of-frame TCR alpha sharing in monozygotic twins but agreed with sharing between unrelated individuals. Zero-insertion analyses could be partly confounded by invariant T cells such as MAIT and iNKT, though diverse VJ usage argued against such confounding for most clonotypes. Fewer insertions were carried by abundant cord blood beta clonotypes, a similar but weaker trend appeared in young adult naive repertoires, and no such trend appeared in memory repertoires.

V is reduced by 1 base and J by 6 bases, leaving a spacing of 7 bases between them. CDR1 LGHDT and CDR2 YNNKEL are derived from the germline V gene (reference sequence). From the cysteine up to the phenylalanine, the CDR3 has a length of 13 residues. This entry keeps only the CDR3 DNA: 39 bases, framed from base 1. Library construction relied on 5' RACE. The reads were generated on an Illumina HiSeq 2000. A universal primer binding site was introduced by template switching, and a unique molecular identifier was present in the final cDNA, enabling accurate counting of TCR cDNA molecules. Specific primers in the conserved constant-segment region were used to synthesize first-strand cDNA for the TCR alpha and beta chains. To control for contamination, each cDNA library was double barcoded with a SMART-Mk sample barcode plus Illumina barcodes. TruSeq adapter sequences, together with Illumina sample barcodes, were added in two successive PCR steps. TCR alpha and beta cDNA libraries were sequenced on the Illumina HiSeq platform with custom primers. In the original analysis: Unique molecular identifiers were extracted from raw reads with MiGEC, and CDR3 positions were determined with MiXCR. Recombination models were inferred per individual with the repgenHMM and IGoR tools using an EM algorithm. Shared clonotypes were analyzed with the tcR package in R, and sharing was normalized by the product of cloneset sizes. Out-of-frame nonproductive sequences were analyzed to study raw recombination free of thymic and clonal selection effects. Clones were called with MiXCR by TCRdb after fastp trimmed the public reads at Q25, and only in-frame beta chains were retained. Rows with one shared CDR3 protein collapse into an entry with the most common genes and DNA. These V and J calls rely on TCRdb rather than the paper's analysis. The sample table records some 790,000 distinct CDR3 sequences; approximately 18% of these occur just once. The biggest ten clones account for around 13% of the sample.

The sample also formed part of further work on T cells expressing NK-cell markers. As that second paper reports: About 8 donors provided sorted CD3+CD56+NKG2C+, CD3+CD56+NKG2C- and CD3+CD56-NKG2C+ T-cell subsets, whose TCR beta-chain repertoires were profiled. Of the eight sequenced donors, seven were found to be HCMV-seropositive and one was found to be HCMV-seronegative. In several experiments an anti-gammadeltaTCR antibody was added to restrict sorting to alphabetaTCR-expressing T cells. In more than five donors, the dominant CD3+CD56+NKG2C+ clonotypes were found to rank among the top 10 CD8+ clonotypes and to make up about 1.0-7.5% of CD8+ T cells. Those dominant clonotypes were again the most abundant among CD3+CD56-NKG2C+ cells in a few donors, at about 25-60.1%. Whether the expanded NKG2C-expressing T cell clones were specific for HCMV antigens was left unclear. Randomly selected healthy volunteers, three men and five women, were used as the eight sequenced donors. HCMV-specific IgG was detected in serum with a commercial ELISA kit to determine HCMV serostatus. For about 6 donors, bulk peripheral blood T-cell repertoires were additionally sequenced from unsorted PBMC. MIGEC was used to demultiplex reads and group reads by UMI, and MiTCR was used to assemble and quantify clonotypes. To exclude erroneous sequences, any TCR cDNA sequence not supported by at least two reads was discarded. The tcR package was used for downstream repertoire analysis, with clonotypes matched between fractions based on CDR3 nucleotide sequence plus V segment. Antigen specificity was annotated against VDJdb with VDJmatch, allowing one amino acid substitution in CDR3.

Input material: PBMCs. This TCR was recovered from a woman aged 18-29 years in good health. The sequence links TRBV3-1 to TRBJ2-4; there is no confident call for the D gene. The CDR3 here reads CASSQAIPNIQYF. The DNA sequence is TGTGCCAGCAGCCAAGCGATACCAAACATTCAGTACTTC. The variable domain in full, with residues beyond the CDR3 obtained from the reference TRBV3-1 and TRBJ2-4 genes, is DTAVSQTPKYLVTQMGNDKSIKCEQNLGHDTMYWYKQDSKKFLKIMFSYNNKELIINETVPNRFSPKSPDKAHLNLHINSLELGDSAVYFCASSQAIPNIQYFGAGTRLSVL.